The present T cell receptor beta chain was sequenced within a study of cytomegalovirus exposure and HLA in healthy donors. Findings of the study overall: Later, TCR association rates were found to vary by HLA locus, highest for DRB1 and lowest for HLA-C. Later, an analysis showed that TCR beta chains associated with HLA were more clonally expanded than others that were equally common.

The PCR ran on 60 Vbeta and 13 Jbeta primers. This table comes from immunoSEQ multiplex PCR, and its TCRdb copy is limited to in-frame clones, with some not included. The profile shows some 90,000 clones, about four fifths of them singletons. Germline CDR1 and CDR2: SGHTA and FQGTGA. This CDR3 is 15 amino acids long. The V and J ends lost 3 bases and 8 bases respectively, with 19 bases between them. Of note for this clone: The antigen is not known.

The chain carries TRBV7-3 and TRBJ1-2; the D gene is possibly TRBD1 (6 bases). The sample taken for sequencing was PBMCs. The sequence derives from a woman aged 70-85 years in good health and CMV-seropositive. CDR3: CASSFHRDTYDGYTF. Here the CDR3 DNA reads TGTGCCAGCAGCTTCCACAGGGACACCTATGACGGCTACACCTTC.